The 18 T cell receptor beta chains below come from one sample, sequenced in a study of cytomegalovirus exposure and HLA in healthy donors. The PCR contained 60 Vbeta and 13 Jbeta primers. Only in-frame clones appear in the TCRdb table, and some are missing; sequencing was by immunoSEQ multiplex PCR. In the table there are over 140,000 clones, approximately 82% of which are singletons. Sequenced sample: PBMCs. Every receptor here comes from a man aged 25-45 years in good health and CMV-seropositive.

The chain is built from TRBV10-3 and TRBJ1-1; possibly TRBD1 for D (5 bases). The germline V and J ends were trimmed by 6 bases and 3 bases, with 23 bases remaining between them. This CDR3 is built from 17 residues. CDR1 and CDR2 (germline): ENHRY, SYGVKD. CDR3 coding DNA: TGTGCCATCAGGAAAGCAGTCCCCAGGGCGTTTGACACTGAAGCTTTCTTT. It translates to CAIRKAVPRAFDTEAFF.

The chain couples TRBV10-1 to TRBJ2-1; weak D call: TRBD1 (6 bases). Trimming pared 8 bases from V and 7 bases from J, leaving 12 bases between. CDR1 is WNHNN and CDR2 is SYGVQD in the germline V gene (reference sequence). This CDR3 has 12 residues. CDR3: CASGHQGNEQFF. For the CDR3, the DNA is TGCGCCAGCGGACATCAGGGGAATGAGCAGTTCTTC.

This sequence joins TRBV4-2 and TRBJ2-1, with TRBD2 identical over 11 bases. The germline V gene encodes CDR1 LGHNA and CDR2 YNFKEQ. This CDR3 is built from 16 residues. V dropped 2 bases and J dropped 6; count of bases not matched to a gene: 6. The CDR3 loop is CASSQTGTSGSNEQFF. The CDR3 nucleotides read TGTGCCAGCAGCCAAACCGGGACTAGCGGAAGCAATGAGCAGTTCTTC.

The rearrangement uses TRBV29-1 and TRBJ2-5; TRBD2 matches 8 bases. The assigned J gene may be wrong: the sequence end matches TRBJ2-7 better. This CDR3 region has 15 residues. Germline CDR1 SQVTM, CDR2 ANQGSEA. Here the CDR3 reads CSVGRAGGLVYEQYF. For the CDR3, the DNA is TGCAGCGTTGGAAGGGCGGGGGGACTCGTCTACGAGCAGTACTTC.

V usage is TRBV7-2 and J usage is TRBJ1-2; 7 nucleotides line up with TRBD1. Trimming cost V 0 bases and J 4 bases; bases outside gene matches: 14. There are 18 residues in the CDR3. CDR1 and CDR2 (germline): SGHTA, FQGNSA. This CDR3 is CASSLARGRGRFGYGYTF. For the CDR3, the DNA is TGTGCCAGCAGCTTAGCGCGGGGCAGGGGGAGGTTTGGCTATGGCTACACCTTC.

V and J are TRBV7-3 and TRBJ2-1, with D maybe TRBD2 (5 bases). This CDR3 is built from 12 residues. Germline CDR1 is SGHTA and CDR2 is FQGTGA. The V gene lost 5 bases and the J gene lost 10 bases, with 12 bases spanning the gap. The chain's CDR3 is CASSLGGKEQFF. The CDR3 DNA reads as TGTGCCAGCAGCCTCGGAGGTAAGGAGCAGTTCTTC.

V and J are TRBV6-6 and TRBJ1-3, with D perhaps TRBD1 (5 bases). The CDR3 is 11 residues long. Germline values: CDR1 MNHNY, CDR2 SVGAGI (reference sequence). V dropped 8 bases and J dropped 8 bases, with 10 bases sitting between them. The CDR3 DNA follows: TGTGCCAGCCAGACAGAAGACACCATATATTTT. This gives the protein CASQTEDTIYF.

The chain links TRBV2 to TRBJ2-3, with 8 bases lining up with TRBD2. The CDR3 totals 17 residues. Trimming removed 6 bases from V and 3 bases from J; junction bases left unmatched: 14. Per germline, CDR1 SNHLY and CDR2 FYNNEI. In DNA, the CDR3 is TGTGCCAGCAGGCGCTCCTCGGGAGGGGCTGGGACAGATACGCAGTATTTT. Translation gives CASRRSSGGAGTDTQYF.

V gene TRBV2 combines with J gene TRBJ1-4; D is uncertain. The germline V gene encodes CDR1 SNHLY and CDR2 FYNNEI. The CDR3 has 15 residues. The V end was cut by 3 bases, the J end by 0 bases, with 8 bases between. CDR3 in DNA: TGTGCCAGCAGTGAGACACGAACAACTAATGAAAAACTGTTTTTT. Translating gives CASSETRTTNEKLFF.

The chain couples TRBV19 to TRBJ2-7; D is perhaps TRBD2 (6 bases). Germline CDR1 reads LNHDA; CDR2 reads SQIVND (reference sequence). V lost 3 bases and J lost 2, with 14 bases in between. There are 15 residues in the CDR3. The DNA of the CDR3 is TGTGCCAGTAGTATTGCGGAGGGATTAGCCTACGAGCAGTACTTC. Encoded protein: CASSIAEGLAYEQYF.

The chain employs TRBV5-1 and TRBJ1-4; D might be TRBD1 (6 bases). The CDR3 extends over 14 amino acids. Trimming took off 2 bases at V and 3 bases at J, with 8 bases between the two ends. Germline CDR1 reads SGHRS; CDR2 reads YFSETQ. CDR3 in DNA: TGCGCCAGCAGCTTTCGGACAGCTAATGAAAAACTGTTTTTT. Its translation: CASSFRTANEKLFF.

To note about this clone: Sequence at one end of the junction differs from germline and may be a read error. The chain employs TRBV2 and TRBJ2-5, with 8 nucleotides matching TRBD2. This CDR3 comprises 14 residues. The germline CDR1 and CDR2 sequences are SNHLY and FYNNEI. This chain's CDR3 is CASSVREAVQTQHF. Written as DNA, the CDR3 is TGTGCCAGCAGTGTGCGGGAGGCCGTCCAGACCCAGCACTTC. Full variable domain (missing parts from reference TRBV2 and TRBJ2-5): EPEVTQTPSHQVTQMGQEVILRCVPISNHLYFYWYRQILGQKVEFLVSFYNNEISEKSEIFDDQFSVERPDGSNFTLKIRSTKLEDSAMYFCASSVREAVQTQHFGPGTRLLVL.

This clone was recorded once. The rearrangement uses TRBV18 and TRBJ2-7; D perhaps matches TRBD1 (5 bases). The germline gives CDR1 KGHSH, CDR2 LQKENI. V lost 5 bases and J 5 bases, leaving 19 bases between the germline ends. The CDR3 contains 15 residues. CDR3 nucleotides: TGTGCCAGCTCATACTCAGGGCCTCTCGAACACGAGCAGTACTTC. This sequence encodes CASSYSGPLEHEQYF.

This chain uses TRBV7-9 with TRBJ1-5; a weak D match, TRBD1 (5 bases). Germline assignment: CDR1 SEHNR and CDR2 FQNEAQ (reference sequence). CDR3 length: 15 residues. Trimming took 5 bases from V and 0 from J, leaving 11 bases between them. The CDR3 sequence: CASSLGGGSNQPQHF. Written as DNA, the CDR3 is TGTGCCAGCAGCCTGGGGGGGGGTAGCAATCAGCCCCAGCATTTT.

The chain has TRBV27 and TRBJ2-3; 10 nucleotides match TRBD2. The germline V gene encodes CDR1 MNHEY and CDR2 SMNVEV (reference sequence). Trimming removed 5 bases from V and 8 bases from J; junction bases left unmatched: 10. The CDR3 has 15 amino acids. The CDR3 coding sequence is TGTGCCAGCAGTGCAGCGGGGGGGAATCCTCCTACGCAGTATTTT. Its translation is CASSAAGGNPPTQYF.

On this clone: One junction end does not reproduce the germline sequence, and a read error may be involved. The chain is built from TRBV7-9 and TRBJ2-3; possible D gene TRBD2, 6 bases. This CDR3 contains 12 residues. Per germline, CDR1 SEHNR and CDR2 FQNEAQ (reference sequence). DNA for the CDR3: TGTTCCAGCGCAACTAGCTCGGATACGCAGTATTTT. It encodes CSSATSSDTQYF.

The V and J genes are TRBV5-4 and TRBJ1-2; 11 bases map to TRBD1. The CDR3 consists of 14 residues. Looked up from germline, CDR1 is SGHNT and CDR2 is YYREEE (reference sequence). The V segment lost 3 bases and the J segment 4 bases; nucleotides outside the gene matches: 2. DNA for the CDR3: TGTGCCAGCAGCTGGGACAGGGGGTTCTATGGCTACACCTTC. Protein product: CASSWDRGFYGYTF.

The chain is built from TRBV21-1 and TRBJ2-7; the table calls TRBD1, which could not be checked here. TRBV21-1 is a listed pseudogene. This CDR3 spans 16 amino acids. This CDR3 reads CASSQMRGMIVDEQYF. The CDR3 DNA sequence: TGTGCCAGCTCCCAAATGAGGGGGATGATAGTCGACGAGCAGTACTTC.